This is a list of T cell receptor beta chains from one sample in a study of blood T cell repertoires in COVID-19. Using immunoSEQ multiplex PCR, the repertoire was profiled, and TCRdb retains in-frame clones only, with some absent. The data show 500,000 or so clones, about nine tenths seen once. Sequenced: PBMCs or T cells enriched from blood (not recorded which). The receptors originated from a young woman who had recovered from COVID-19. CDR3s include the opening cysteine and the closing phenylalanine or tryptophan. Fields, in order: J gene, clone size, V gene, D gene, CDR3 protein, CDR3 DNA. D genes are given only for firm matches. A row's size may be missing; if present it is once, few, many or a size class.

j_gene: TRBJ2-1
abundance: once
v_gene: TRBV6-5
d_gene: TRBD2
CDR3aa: CASSYGASGYNEQFF
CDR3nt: TGTGCCAGCAGCTACGGAGCTAGCGGTTACAATGAGCAGTTCTTC

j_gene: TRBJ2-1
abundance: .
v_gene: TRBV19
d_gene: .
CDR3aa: CASSIGGSTYNEQFF
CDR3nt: TGTGCCAGTAGTATAGGGGGCTCAACCTACAATGAGCAGTTCTTC

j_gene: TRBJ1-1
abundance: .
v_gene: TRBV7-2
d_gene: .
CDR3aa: CASSRGGVSTEAFF
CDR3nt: TGTGCCAGCAGCCGGGGGGGCGTAAGTACTGAAGCTTTCTTT

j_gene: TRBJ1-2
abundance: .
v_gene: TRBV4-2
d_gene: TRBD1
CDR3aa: CASSQVTGGLDGYTF
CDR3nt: TGTGCCAGCAGCCAAGTAACAGGGGGTCTGGATGGCTACACCTTC

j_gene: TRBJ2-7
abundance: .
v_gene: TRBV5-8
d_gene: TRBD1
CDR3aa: CASSLRPRQGYEQYF
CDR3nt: TGTGCCAGCAGCTTGAGACCAAGACAGGGCTACGAGCAGTACTTC

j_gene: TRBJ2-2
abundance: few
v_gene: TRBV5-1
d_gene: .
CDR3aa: CASSPSQDTGELFF
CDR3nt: TGCGCCAGCAGCCCCTCACAGGACACCGGGGAGCTGTTTTTT

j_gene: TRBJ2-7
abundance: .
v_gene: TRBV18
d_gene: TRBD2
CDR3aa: CASSPAGDLYEQYF
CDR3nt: TGTGCCAGCTCTCCGGCGGGGGACTTATACGAGCAGTACTTC

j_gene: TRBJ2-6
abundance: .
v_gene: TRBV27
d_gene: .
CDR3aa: CASSSISAGANVLTF
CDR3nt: TGTGCCAGCAGTTCTATATCCGCTGGGGCCAACGTCCTGACTTTC

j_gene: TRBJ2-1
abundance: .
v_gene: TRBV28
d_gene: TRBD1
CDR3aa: CASRTSGTGKHNEQFF
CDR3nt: TGTGCCAGCAGAACCTCCGGGACAGGGAAGCACAATGAGCAGTTCTTC

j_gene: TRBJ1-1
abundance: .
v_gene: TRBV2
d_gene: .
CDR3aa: CASSEYTGTEAFF
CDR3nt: TGTGCCAGCAGTGAATATACCGGTACTGAAGCTTTCTTT

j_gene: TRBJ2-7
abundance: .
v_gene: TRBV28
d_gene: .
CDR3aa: CASFSGRKTYEQYF
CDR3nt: TGTGCCAGCTTCTCAGGTCGGAAGACCTACGAGCAGTACTTC

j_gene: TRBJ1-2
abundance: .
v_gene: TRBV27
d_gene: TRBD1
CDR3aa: CASSTGGGYGYTF
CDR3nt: TGTGCCAGCAGTACAGGGGGCGGCTATGGCTACACCTTC

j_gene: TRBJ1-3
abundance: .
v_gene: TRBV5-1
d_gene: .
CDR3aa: CASSLQGSGNTIYF
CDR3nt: TGCGCCAGCAGCCTACAGGGATCTGGAAACACCATATATTTT

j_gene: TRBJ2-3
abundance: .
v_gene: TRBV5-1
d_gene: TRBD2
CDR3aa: CASSPEERGDTQYF
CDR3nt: TGCGCCAGCAGCCCGGAGGAGCGGGGCGATACGCAGTATTTT

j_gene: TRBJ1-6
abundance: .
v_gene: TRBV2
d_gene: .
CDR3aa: CASNGRDNSPLHF
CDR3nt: TGTGCCAGCAACGGCAGGGATAATTCACCCCTCCACTTT

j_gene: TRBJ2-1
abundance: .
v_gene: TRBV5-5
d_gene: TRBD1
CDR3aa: CASWLSGDRLRNEQFF
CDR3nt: TGTGCCAGCTGGCTTTCGGGGGACAGGCTCCGAAATGAGCAGTTCTTC

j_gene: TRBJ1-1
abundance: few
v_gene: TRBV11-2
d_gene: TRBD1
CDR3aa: CASSSDRGYTEAFF
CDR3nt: TGTGCCAGCAGCTCGGACAGGGGGTACACTGAAGCTTTCTTT

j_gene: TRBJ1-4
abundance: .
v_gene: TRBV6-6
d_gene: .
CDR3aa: CASSQPGPGQEKLFF
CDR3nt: TGTGCCAGCAGCCAACCGGGCCCGGGACAAGAAAAACTGTTTTTT